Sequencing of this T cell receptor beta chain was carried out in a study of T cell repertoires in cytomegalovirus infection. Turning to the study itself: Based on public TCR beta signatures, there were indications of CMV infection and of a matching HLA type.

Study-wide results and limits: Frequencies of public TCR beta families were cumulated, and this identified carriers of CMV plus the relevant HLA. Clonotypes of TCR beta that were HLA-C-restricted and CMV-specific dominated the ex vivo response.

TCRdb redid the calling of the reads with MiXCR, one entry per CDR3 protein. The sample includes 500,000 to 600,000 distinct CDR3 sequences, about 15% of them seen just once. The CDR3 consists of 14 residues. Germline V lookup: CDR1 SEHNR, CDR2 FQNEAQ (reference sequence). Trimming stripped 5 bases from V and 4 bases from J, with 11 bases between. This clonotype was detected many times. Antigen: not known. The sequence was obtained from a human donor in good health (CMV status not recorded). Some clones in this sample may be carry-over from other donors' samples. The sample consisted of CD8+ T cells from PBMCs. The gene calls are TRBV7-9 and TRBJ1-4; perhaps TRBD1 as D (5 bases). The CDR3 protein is CASSEGPYNEKLFF. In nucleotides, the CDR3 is TGTGCCAGCAGCGAGGGACCGTATAATGAAAAACTGTTTTTT.